The TCR beta chain under discussion was sequenced for a study of blood T cell repertoires in COVID-19. Study-wide background: Sites across the United States, Italy and Spain contributed samples from acute and convalescent COVID-19.

V was shortened by 5 bases and J by 3 bases, with 16 bases between the two germline ends. Germline V gene sequence: CDR1 SGHAT, CDR2 FQNNGV. The CDR3 totals 15 residues. Measured with immunoSEQ multiplex PCR; TCRdb has only the in-frame clones, and not every one. The sample shows 140,000 to 150,000 clones, about 90% of them seen only once. Material for sequencing was peripheral blood. The TCR sequence derives from a man in his fifties or sixties who had recovered from COVID-19. The V gene is TRBV11-2, the J gene TRBJ1-2, with a weak D call TRBD1 (5 bases). CDR3 coding DNA: TGTGCCAGCAGCAACAATAAGGGGAATGACTATGGCTACACCTTC. Protein sequence: CASSNNKGNDYGYTF. The whole variable domain, remainder taken from reference TRBV11-2 and TRBJ1-2, is EAGVAQSPRYKIIEKRQSVAFWCNPISGHATLYWYQQILGQGPKLLIQFQNNGVVDDSQLPKDRFSAERLKGVDSTLKIQPAKLEDSAVYLCASSNNKGNDYGYTFGSGTRLTVV.